This T cell receptor beta chain was identified during a study of shared clonotypes between healthy human individuals. Trimming took off 5 bases at V and 12 bases at J, with 17 bases between the two ends. Per the germline V gene, CDR1 is SGHAT and CDR2 is FQNNGV. This CDR3 is built from 13 residues. Using approximately 200 ng DNA, tens of thousands of T cell genomes, the sorted-subset replicate PCRs were run. TCRdb keeps only in-frame clones here, not all; method: immunoSEQ multiplex PCR. In the table there are around 1.4 million clones, about 98.5% of which are singletons. The sample was naive CD4+ T cells sorted from blood. Subset: CD45RA+ positively selected. The source of this sequence is a man aged 25 to 40 in good health. The chain has TRBV11-2 and TRBJ2-1; D is uncertain. This CDR3 is CASSPGGPPGQFF. The CDR3 DNA follows: TGTGCCAGCAGCCCAGGTGGCCCTCCTGGGCAGTTCTTC.